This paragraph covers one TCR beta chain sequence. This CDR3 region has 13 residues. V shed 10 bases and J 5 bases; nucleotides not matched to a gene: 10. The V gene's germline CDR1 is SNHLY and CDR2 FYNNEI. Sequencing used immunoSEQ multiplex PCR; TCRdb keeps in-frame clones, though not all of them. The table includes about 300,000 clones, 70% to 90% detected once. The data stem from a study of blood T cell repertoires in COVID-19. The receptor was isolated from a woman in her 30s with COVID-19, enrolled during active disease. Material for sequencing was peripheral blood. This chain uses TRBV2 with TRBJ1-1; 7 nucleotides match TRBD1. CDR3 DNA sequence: TGTGCCATGACGACAGGGTTAGAGACTGAAGCTTTCTTT. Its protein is CAMTTGLETEAFF.